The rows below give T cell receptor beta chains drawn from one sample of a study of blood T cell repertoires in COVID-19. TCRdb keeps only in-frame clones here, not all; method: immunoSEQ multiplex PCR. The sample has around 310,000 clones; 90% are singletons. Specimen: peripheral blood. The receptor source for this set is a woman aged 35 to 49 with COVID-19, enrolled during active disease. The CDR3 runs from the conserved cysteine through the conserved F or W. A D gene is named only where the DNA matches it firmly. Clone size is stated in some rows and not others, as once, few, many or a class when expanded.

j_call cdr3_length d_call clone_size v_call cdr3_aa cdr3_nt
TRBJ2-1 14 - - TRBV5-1 CASSLKQGVDEQFF TGCGCCAGCAGCCTTAAACAGGGTGTGGATGAGCAGTTCTTC
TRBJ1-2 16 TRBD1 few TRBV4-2 CASSQEVTGALYGYTF TGTGCCAGCAGCCAAGAAGTGACAGGGGCCCTCTATGGCTACACCTTC
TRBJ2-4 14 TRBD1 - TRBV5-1 CASSEGTGGNIQYF TGCGCCAGCAGCGAGGGGACAGGGGGAAACATTCAGTACTTC
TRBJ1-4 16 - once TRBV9 CASSVGRNVPNEKLFF TGTGCCAGCAGCGTAGGTAGAAATGTACCTAATGAAAAACTGTTTTTT
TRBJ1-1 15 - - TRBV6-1 CASSEAAGMNTEAFF TGTGCCAGCAGTGAAGCGGCGGGAATGAACACTGAAGCTTTCTTT
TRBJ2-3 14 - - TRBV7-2 CASSLDYGSDTQYF TGTGCCAGCAGCTTGGACTACGGATCAGATACGCAGTATTTT
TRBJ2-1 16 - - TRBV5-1 CASSSAYPSSYNEQFF TGCGCCAGCAGCTCAGCTTATCCTAGCTCCTACAATGAGCAGTTCTTC
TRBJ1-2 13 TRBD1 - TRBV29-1 CSVERSGGIGYTF TGCAGCGTTGAAAGGTCAGGGGGCATAGGCTACACCTTC
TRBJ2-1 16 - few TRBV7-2 CASSLRAGTSYNEQFF TGTGCCAGCAGCTTACGGGCGGGGACCTCCTACAATGAGCAGTTCTTC
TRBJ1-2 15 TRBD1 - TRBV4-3 CASSQAQGESYGYTF TGCGCCAGCAGCCAAGCTCAGGGGGAATCCTATGGCTACACCTTC
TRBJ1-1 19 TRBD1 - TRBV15 CATSRDGYGTGVKNTEAFF TGTGCCACCAGCAGAGATGGGTACGGGACAGGGGTAAAGAACACTGAAGCTTTCTTT
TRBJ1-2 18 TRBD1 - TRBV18 CASSPLMGQGSGQSGYTF TGTGCCAGCTCACCACTAATGGGACAGGGCTCGGGTCAGTCTGGCTACACCTTC
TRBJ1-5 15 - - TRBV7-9 CASSLSAGPNQPQHF TGTGCCAGCAGCTTATCCGCAGGGCCGAATCAGCCCCAGCATTTT
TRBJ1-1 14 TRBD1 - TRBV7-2 CASSPDRGDTEAFF TGTGCCAGCAGCCCTGACAGGGGGGACACTGAAGCTTTCTTT
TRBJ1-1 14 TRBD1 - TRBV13 CASSYGQGRTEAFF TGTGCCAGCAGCTACGGACAGGGGAGGACTGAAGCTTTCTTT
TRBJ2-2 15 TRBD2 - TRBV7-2 CASSLGGLAAGELFF TGTGCCAGCAGCTTAGGCGGACTAGCAGCCGGGGAGCTGTTTTTT
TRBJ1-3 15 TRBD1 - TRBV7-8 CASSLDGTGVNTIYF TGTGCCAGCAGCTTAGACGGGACAGGAGTAAACACCATATATTTT
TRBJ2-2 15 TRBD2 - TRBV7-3 CASSLSSGRTGELFF TGTGCCAGCAGCTTATCTAGCGGGAGGACCGGGGAGCTGTTTTTT
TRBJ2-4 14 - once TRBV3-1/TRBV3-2 CASSRGSYGDIQYF TGTGCCAGCAGTCGGGGGAGCTACGGGGACATTCAGTACTTC
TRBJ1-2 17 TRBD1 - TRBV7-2 CASSLVSRTGPDYGYTF TGTGCCAGCAGCTTAGTGTCACGGACAGGGCCCGACTATGGCTACACCTTC
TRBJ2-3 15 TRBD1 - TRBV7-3 CASSRAGGSTDTQYF TGTGCCAGCAGCCGAGCAGGGGGTAGCACAGATACGCAGTATTTT
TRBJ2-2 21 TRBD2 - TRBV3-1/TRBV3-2 CASSQDYLGDRLARNTGELFF TGTGCCAGCAGCCAAGATTATTTGGGGGATCGACTAGCGAGGAACACCGGGGAGCTGTTTTTT
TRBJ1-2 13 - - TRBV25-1 CASHHAVGYGYTF TGTGCCAGCCATCACGCGGTAGGCTATGGCTACACCTTC
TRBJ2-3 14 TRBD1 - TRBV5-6 CASRGGRGTDTQYF TGTGCCAGCAGAGGGGGCAGGGGCACAGATACGCAGTATTTT
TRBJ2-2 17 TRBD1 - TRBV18 CASSLTSGGTNTGELFF TGTGCCAGCTCACTGACCTCAGGGGGAACGAACACCGGGGAGCTGTTTTTT
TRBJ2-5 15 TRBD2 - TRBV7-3 CASSSGTSPQETQYF TGTGCCAGCAGCTCAGGGACTAGTCCTCAAGAGACCCAGTACTTC
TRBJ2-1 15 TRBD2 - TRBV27 CASSFPAGVYNEQFF TGTGCCAGCAGTTTCCCAGCGGGAGTTTACAATGAGCAGTTCTTC
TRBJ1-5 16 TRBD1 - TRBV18 CASSPQGAGGNQPQHF TGTGCCAGCTCACCACAGGGGGCGGGTGGCAATCAGCCCCAGCATTTT
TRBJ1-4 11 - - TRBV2 CASSPFEELFF TGTGCCAGCAGTCCTTTTGAGGAACTGTTTTTT
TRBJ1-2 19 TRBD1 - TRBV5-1 CASRLNWDDRGSLRDGYTF TGCGCCAGCCGCCTTAATTGGGACGACAGGGGAAGTTTGAGGGATGGCTACACCTTC
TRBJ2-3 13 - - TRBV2 CAAVPVHTDTQYF TGTGCCGCCGTCCCGGTCCACACAGATACGCAGTATTTT
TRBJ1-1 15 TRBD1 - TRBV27 CASTGQGGLVTEAFF TGTGCCAGCACGGGACAGGGAGGACTGGTGACTGAAGCTTTCTTT
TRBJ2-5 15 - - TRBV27 CASSPVPGVVETQYF TGTGCCAGCAGTCCAGTCCCAGGGGTGGTAGAGACCCAGTACTTC
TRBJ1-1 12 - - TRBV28 CASSLPQTEAFF TGTGCCAGCAGCCTCCCTCAGACTGAAGCTTTCTTT
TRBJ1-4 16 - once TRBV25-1 CASSDFGHSRREKLFF TGTGCCAGCAGTGATTTCGGACACTCCAGACGTGAAAAACTGTTTTTT
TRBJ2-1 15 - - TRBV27 CASRLGPFVGNEQFF TGTGCCAGCAGACTAGGGCCCTTTGTGGGCAATGAGCAGTTCTTC
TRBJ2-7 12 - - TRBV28 CASSLSAGEQYF TGTGCCAGCAGTTTATCGGCAGGCGAGCAGTACTTC
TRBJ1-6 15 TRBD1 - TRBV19 CASSIGTGDSSPLHF TGTGCCAGTAGTATCGGTACAGGGGATAGTTCACCCCTCCACTTT
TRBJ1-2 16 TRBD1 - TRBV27 CASSRTGGVKNYGYTF TGTGCCAGCAGTCGGACAGGGGGCGTCAAAAACTATGGCTACACCTTC
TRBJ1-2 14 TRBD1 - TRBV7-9 CASSWTQGDAGYTF TGTGCCAGCAGCTGGACACAGGGGGATGCTGGCTACACCTTC
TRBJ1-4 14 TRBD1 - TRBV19 CATSPGQGVGKLFF TGTGCCACCTCGCCGGGACAGGGGGTAGGAAAACTGTTTTTT
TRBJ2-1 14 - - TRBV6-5 CASSFRGSYNEQFF TGTGCCAGCAGTTTTAGGGGATCCTACAATGAGCAGTTCTTC
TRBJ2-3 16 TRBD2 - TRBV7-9 CASSLGGGPSTDTQYF TGTGCCAGCAGCTTAGGCGGGGGGCCTAGCACAGATACGCAGTATTTT
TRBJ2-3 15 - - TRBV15 CATSRGPTSTDTQYF TGTGCCACCAGCAGAGGGCCGACTAGCACAGATACGCAGTATTTT
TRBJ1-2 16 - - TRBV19 CASSSLAGATSYGYTF TGTGCCAGTAGTTCATTGGCGGGGGCCACCTCCTATGGCTACACCTTC
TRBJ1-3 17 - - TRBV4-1 CASSPRTGVNSGNTIYF TGCGCCAGCAGCCCTCGGACTGGGGTCAACTCTGGAAACACCATATATTTT
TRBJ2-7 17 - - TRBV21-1 CASIPRTRLAKSYEQYF TGTGCCAGCATACCCCGAACCCGACTAGCGAAGTCCTACGAGCAGTACTTC
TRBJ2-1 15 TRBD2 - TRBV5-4 CASSPASGMYNEQFF TGTGCCAGCAGCCCGGCTAGCGGGATGTACAATGAGCAGTTCTTC
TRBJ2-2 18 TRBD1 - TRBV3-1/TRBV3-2 CASSHGTGNVGTTGELFF TGTGCCAGCAGCCACGGGACAGGGAATGTGGGTACAACCGGGGAGCTGTTTTTT
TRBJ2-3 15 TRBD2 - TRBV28 CASSLWGRGSDTQYF TGTGCCAGCAGTTTATGGGGGCGGGGGTCAGATACGCAGTATTTT
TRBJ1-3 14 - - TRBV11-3 CASSSQYHRNTIYF TGTGCCAGCAGCTCACAATATCACAGAAACACCATATATTTT